Listed below are T cell receptor beta chains from one sample, sequenced in a study of T cell responses to AZD1222 COVID-19 vaccine. Here immunoSEQ multiplex PCR was the method, and the copy in TCRdb shows in-frame clones only, minus some. The repertoire holds around 140,000 clones, with less than 95% as singletons. The sample was peripheral blood, taken 28 days after the second dose of the MenACWY control vaccine. These receptor sequences come from an adult who received the MenACWY meningococcal vaccine as a control. Each CDR3 is given with its conserved first and last residue. D genes are given only for firm matches. Not all rows give a size; the values are once, few, many and, for expanded clones, a class.

>-|TRBJ2-2|TRBV9|-
CASSVGDYGELFF
TGTGCCAGCAGCGTAGGGGATTACGGGGAGCTGTTTTTT
>-|TRBJ2-1|TRBV18|-
CASSPGRLAGYNEQFF
TGTGCCAGCTCACCAGGCCGATTAGCCGGGTACAATGAGCAGTTCTTC
>TRBD1|TRBJ2-2|TRBV28|-
CASLGQANTGELFF
TGTGCCTCCTTGGGACAGGCCAACACCGGGGAGCTGTTTTTT
>-|TRBJ2-1|TRBV25-1|-
CASSELKSFGEQFF
TGTGCCAGCAGTGAATTAAAGTCGTTCGGTGAGCAGTTCTTC
>-|TRBJ2-7|TRBV2|-
CASSGDTLGEQYF
TGTGCCAGCAGTGGTGACACTCTAGGGGAGCAGTACTTC
>-|TRBJ1-6|TRBV6-6|-
CASSEGPPGGSPLHF
TGTGCCAGCAGTGAGGGACCCCCCGGAGGTTCACCCCTCCACTTT
>TRBD2|TRBJ2-1|TRBV11-3|-
CASSGKGAGGNEQFF
TGTGCCAGCAGCGGGAAGGGAGCGGGAGGCAATGAGCAGTTCTTC
>-|TRBJ1-5|TRBV10-3|-
CAISSTGSNQPQHF
TGTGCCATCAGTTCTACAGGGTCCAATCAGCCCCAGCATTTT
>TRBD1|TRBJ1-1|TRBV18|-
CASSPGQAHLNTEAFF
TGTGCCAGCTCACCTGGACAGGCCCACTTGAACACTGAAGCTTTCTTT
>-|TRBJ2-7|TRBV5-4|-
CASSLEGPRGYEQYF
TGTGCCAGCAGCTTGGAGGGACCGAGAGGGTACGAGCAGTACTTC
>-|TRBJ2-5|TRBV27|-
CASSRTFDRRGETQYF
TGTGCCAGCAGCCGTACCTTCGATAGGAGGGGAGAGACCCAGTACTTC
>TRBD2|TRBJ2-5|TRBV7-6|-
CASSLAGLNKETQYF
TGTGCCAGCAGCTTAGCGGGACTAAATAAAGAGACCCAGTACTTC
>-|TRBJ1-2|TRBV6-5|-
CATQEGSSAGYTF
TGTGCCACGCAGGAGGGATCTAGCGCGGGCTACACCTTC
>-|TRBJ1-6|TRBV24-1|many
CATSDGEYNSPLHF
TGTGCCACCAGTGATGGGGAATATAATTCACCCCTCCACTTT
>-|TRBJ1-2|TRBV4-3|-
CASSQRAKSGRSNYGYTF
TGCGCCAGCAGCCAGCGGGCGAAGTCAGGCCGATCTAACTATGGCTACACCTTC
>-|TRBJ2-7|TRBV29-1|-
CSVGGGPLGEQYF
TGCAGCGTTGGCGGGGGCCCTCTGGGCGAGCAGTACTTC
>-|TRBJ2-2|TRBV3-1/TRBV3-2|-
CASSQVAGELFF
TGTGCCAGCAGCCAAGTGGCCGGGGAGCTGTTTTTT
>TRBD1|TRBJ2-5|TRBV28|once
CASGGQGLETQYF
TGTGCCAGCGGGGGACAGGGGTTAGAGACCCAGTACTTC
>TRBD1|TRBJ1-3|TRBV27|-
CASRRDRGADTIYF
TGTGCCAGCAGACGCGACAGGGGTGCGGACACCATATATTTT
>-|TRBJ1-5|TRBV2|-
CASNTQGGSNQPQHF
TGTGCCAGCAATACTCAGGGAGGCAGCAATCAGCCCCAGCATTTT
>-|TRBJ1-2|TRBV28|once
CASSLTLGAFGYTF
TGTGCCAGCAGTTTAACCCTCGGGGCCTTTGGCTACACCTTC
>TRBD1|TRBJ2-7|TRBV5-1|-
CASALADRGYEQYF
TGCGCCAGCGCCTTGGCGGACAGGGGGTACGAGCAGTACTTC
>TRBD1|TRBJ2-3|TRBV7-2|-
CASSLGFGTGGVSTDTQYF
TGTGCCAGCAGCTTAGGATTCGGGACAGGGGGTGTGAGCACAGATACGCAGTATTTT
>TRBD1|TRBJ2-3|TRBV5-1|-
CASSSDRGTDTQYF
TGCGCCAGCAGCTCGGACAGGGGAACCGATACGCAGTATTTT
>-|TRBJ1-3|TRBV6-6|-
CASSRTWTVPFGNTIYF
TGTGCCAGCAGCCGAACATGGACAGTGCCATTTGGAAACACCATATATTTT
>-|TRBJ2-1|TRBV7-9|-
CASKRGLTDYSYNEQFF
TGTGCCAGCAAGAGGGGGTTGACCGATTACTCCTACAATGAGCAGTTCTTC
>-|TRBJ2-3|TRBV4-3|-
CASSQDRASTDTQYF
TGCGCCAGCAGCCAAGATCGGGCCAGCACAGATACGCAGTATTTT
>TRBD2|TRBJ2-1|TRBV28|-
CASISPGGRNEQFF
TGTGCCAGCATTTCCCCTGGCGGGAGGAATGAGCAGTTCTTC
>-|TRBJ2-3|TRBV19|once
CASSMLPYTDTQYF
TGTGCCAGTAGTATGCTACCGTACACAGATACGCAGTATTTT
>TRBD1|TRBJ2-5|TRBV6-1|-
CASSEAIASGTGVQETQYF
TGTGCCAGCAGTGAAGCGATCGCATCCGGGACAGGGGTCCAAGAGACCCAGTACTTC
>-|TRBJ1-1|TRBV19|-
CASSSVMNTEAFF
TGTGCCAGTAGTTCCGTCATGAACACTGAAGCTTTCTTT
>-|TRBJ1-1|TRBV5-5|-
CASSLVTVTEAFF
TGTGCCAGCAGCTTAGTGACAGTTACTGAAGCTTTCTTT
>TRBD1|TRBJ2-3|TRBV5-4|-
CASSFRRGQNTDTQYF
TGTGCCAGCAGCTTCCGCAGGGGGCAGAACACAGATACGCAGTATTTT
>TRBD2|TRBJ2-5|TRBV3-1/TRBV3-2|-
CASSQGPGTSGETQYF
TGTGCCAGCAGCCAGGGCCCCGGGACTAGTGGCGAGACCCAGTACTTC
>-|TRBJ2-7|TRBV7-9|-
CASSLGGFSSYEQYF
TGTGCCAGCAGCCTGGGGGGCTTTTCCTCCTACGAGCAGTACTTC
>-|TRBJ2-7|TRBV10-3|-
CAISPNTFTYEQYF
TGTGCCATCAGCCCTAATACATTCACCTACGAGCAGTACTTC
>-|TRBJ1-5|TRBV2|-
CASSDEATTGEPQHF
TGTGCCAGCAGTGATGAGGCAACAACCGGGGAGCCCCAGCATTTT
>-|TRBJ1-2|TRBV28|-
CASSLVFYGYTF
TGTGCCAGCAGTTTGGTCTTCTATGGCTACACCTTC
>-|TRBJ1-6|TRBV5-6|-
CASSLLAVGSPLHF
TGTGCCAGCAGCTTGCTGGCAGTCGGTTCACCCCTCCACTTT
>-|TRBJ1-2|TRBV7-2|-
CASSLGGWGFYTF
TGTGCCAGCAGCTTAGGGGGGTGGGGTTTCTACACCTTC
>-|TRBJ1-6|TRBV19|-
CASTQSASNSPLHF
TGTGCCAGTACTCAATCGGCGTCTAATTCACCCCTCCACTTT
>-|TRBJ2-7|TRBV6-2/TRBV6-3|-
CASSLSGTGWEQYF
TGTGCCAGCAGTCTATCCGGGACCGGGTGGGAGCAGTACTTC
>TRBD2|TRBJ2-3|TRBV4-1|few
CASSPWSGRSPEDGGQYF
TGCGCCAGCAGCCCTTGGAGCGGGAGGAGCCCCGAGGATGGGGGGCAGTATTTT
>-|TRBJ1-1|TRBV2|-
CASSEALSTDVAVAFF
TGTGCCAGCAGTGAAGCGCTTTCAACCGACGTGGCGGTAGCTTTCTTT
>-|TRBJ2-5|TRBV30|few
CAWNLGHTQETQYF
TGTGCCTGGAACCTGGGACACACACAAGAGACCCAGTACTTC
>TRBD1|TRBJ1-5|TRBV5-6|-
CASSMVGTGTGQPQHF
TGTGCCAGCAGCATGGTTGGGACAGGCACAGGTCAGCCCCAGCATTTT
>-|TRBJ1-4|TRBV21-1|-
CARVMLTEKLFF
TGTGCCCGGGTCATGCTGACTGAAAAACTGTTTTTT
>-|TRBJ1-2|TRBV29-1|-
CSVTGLGYTF
TGCAGCGTTACCGGGCTCGGCTACACCTTC
>TRBD1|TRBJ2-5|TRBV7-2|-
CASSLEGQGARETQYF
TGTGCCAGCAGCTTAGAGGGACAGGGGGCGCGGGAGACCCAGTACTTC
>-|TRBJ2-2|TRBV5-1|-
CASSARQNTGELFF
TGCGCCAGCAGCGCTCGACAGAACACCGGGGAGCTGTTTTTT
>-|TRBJ2-7|TRBV28|-
CASSFPPPGYNEQYF
TGTGCCAGCAGTTTCCCCCCTCCAGGGTACAACGAGCAGTACTTC
>-|TRBJ1-4|TRBV3-1/TRBV3-2|-
CASSQAETGAEKLFF
TGTGCCAGCAGCCAAGCCGAGACAGGAGCCGAAAAACTGTTTTTT
>-|TRBJ2-1|TRBV3-1/TRBV3-2|-
CASSGGHQEQFF
TGTGCCAGCAGCGGGGGCCACCAAGAGCAGTTCTTC
>-|TRBJ1-4|TRBV19|-
CATGRLGAGDEKLFF
TGTGCCACCGGACGGCTGGGGGCCGGTGATGAAAAACTGTTTTTT